This T cell receptor (beta chain) appears in the sequencing data of a study of control samples from healthy donors and cancer patients. Only in-frame clones appear in the TCRdb table, and some are missing; sequencing was by immunoSEQ multiplex PCR. This sample carries about 150,000 clones, about 94% of them seen once, and the ten largest clones take approximately 2.5%. This CDR3 spans 19 amino acids. Losses at the gene ends were 2 bases for V and 5 bases for J; bases not matched to a gene: 10. The germline CDR1 and CDR2 sequences are SGHAT and FQNNGV. This receptor was identified in a man in his fifties or sixties in good health. This chain joins TRBV11-2 and TRBJ2-3; TRBD2 matches 16 bases. Input material: blood. As DNA, the CDR3 is TGTGCCAGCAGCTTATGGGGGACTAGCGGGAGGGCAGGGGTAGATACGCAGTATTTT. Amino acids: CASSLWGTSGRAGVDTQYF.